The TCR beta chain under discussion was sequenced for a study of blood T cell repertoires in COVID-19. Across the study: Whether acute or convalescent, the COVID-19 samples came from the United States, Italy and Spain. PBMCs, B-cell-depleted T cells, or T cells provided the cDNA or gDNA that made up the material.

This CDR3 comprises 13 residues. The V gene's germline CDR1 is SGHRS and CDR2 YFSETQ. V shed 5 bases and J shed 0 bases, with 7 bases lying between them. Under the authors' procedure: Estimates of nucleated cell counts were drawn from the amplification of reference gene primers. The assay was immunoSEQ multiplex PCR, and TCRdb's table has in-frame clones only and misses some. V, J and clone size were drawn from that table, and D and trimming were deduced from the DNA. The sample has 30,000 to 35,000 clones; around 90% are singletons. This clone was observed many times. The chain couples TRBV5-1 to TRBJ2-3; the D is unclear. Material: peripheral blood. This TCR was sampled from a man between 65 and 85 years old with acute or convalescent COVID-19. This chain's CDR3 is CASSSGSTDTQYF. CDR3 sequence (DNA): TGCGCCAGCAGTTCTGGCAGCACAGATACGCAGTATTTT.